These T cell receptor beta chains were read from a single sample in a study of blood T cell repertoires in COVID-19. TCRdb's table, derived via immunoSEQ multiplex PCR, lists solely in-frame clones and lacks some. The table shows hundreds of thousands of clones, with roughly 79% occurring only once. The sample consisted of peripheral blood. The receptors were gathered from a woman of 80 years or more with COVID-19, enrolled during active disease. Each CDR3 is given with its conserved first and last residue. Fields, in order: CDR3 length, D gene, J gene, V gene, clone size, CDR3 protein, CDR3 DNA. A D gene is named only where the DNA matches it firmly. Clone size is stated in some rows and not others, as once, few, many or a class when expanded.

CDR3 length: 14; D gene: TRBD1; J gene: TRBJ2-7; V gene: TRBV19; clone size: -; CDR3 protein: CASSTPGTDYEQYF; CDR3 DNA: TGTGCCAGTAGTACCCCTGGGACAGACTACGAGCAGTACTTC
CDR3 length: 11; D gene: TRBD2; J gene: TRBJ2-5; V gene: TRBV7-9; clone size: -; CDR3 protein: CASRGVETQYF; CDR3 DNA: TGTGCCAGCCGGGGGGTAGAGACCCAGTACTTC
CDR3 length: 15; D gene: TRBD1; J gene: TRBJ2-7; V gene: TRBV2; clone size: -; CDR3 protein: CASSEDRYISYEQYF; CDR3 DNA: TGTGCCAGCAGTGAGGACAGGTACATCTCCTACGAGCAGTACTTC
CDR3 length: 14; D gene: -; J gene: TRBJ1-2; V gene: TRBV6-5; clone size: -; CDR3 protein: CASRTWEVDYGYTF; CDR3 DNA: TGTGCCAGCAGAACTTGGGAGGTGGACTATGGCTACACCTTC
CDR3 length: 14; D gene: -; J gene: TRBJ1-6; V gene: TRBV30; clone size: few; CDR3 protein: CAWSAQGRNSPLHF; CDR3 DNA: TGTGCCTGGAGTGCGCAGGGAAGGAATTCACCCCTCCACTTT
CDR3 length: 17; D gene: TRBD2; J gene: TRBJ2-3; V gene: TRBV4-1; clone size: -; CDR3 protein: CASSLITGTSATDTQYF; CDR3 DNA: TGCGCCAGCAGCCTTATCACCGGGACTAGCGCGACAGATACGCAGTATTTT
CDR3 length: 15; D gene: TRBD2; J gene: TRBJ2-5; V gene: TRBV3-1/TRBV3-2; clone size: -; CDR3 protein: CASSHLAGGGETQYF; CDR3 DNA: TGTGCCAGCAGTCACTTAGCGGGGGGCGGTGAGACCCAGTACTTC
CDR3 length: 14; D gene: -; J gene: TRBJ1-2; V gene: TRBV18; clone size: -; CDR3 protein: CASSPGARDYGYTF; CDR3 DNA: TGTGCCAGCTCCCCTGGAGCGAGGGACTATGGCTACACCTTC
CDR3 length: 15; D gene: -; J gene: TRBJ1-3; V gene: TRBV9; clone size: -; CDR3 protein: CASSPRLSSGNTIYF; CDR3 DNA: TGTGCCAGCAGCCCGCGTCTATCCTCTGGAAACACCATATATTTT
CDR3 length: 14; D gene: -; J gene: TRBJ1-4; V gene: TRBV19; clone size: many; CDR3 protein: CASSSLGPREKLFF; CDR3 DNA: TGTGCCAGTAGTAGCCTGGGGCCGCGGGAAAAACTGTTTTTT
CDR3 length: 17; D gene: TRBD1; J gene: TRBJ2-4; V gene: TRBV7-3; clone size: once; CDR3 protein: CASSPTGQGVTKNIQYF; CDR3 DNA: TGTGCCAGCAGCCCGACGGGACAGGGGGTCACCAAAAACATTCAGTACTTC
CDR3 length: 14; D gene: TRBD1; J gene: TRBJ1-6; V gene: TRBV6-5; clone size: -; CDR3 protein: CASSGTGGFSPLHF; CDR3 DNA: TGTGCCAGCAGCGGGACAGGGGGCTTCTCACCCCTCCACTTT
CDR3 length: 12; D gene: -; J gene: TRBJ1-1; V gene: TRBV5-1; clone size: -; CDR3 protein: CASSLGDTEAFF; CDR3 DNA: TGCGCCAGCAGCTTAGGAGACACTGAAGCTTTCTTT
CDR3 length: 15; D gene: TRBD2; J gene: TRBJ2-3; V gene: TRBV11-2; clone size: -; CDR3 protein: CASSPSGGLGDTQYF; CDR3 DNA: TGTGCCAGCAGCCCCAGCGGGGGGCTAGGGGATACGCAGTATTTT
CDR3 length: 15; D gene: TRBD2; J gene: TRBJ2-1; V gene: TRBV9; clone size: -; CDR3 protein: CASSVAGLAGDEQFF; CDR3 DNA: TGTGCCAGCAGCGTAGCCGGACTAGCGGGGGACGAGCAGTTCTTC
CDR3 length: 12; D gene: TRBD1; J gene: TRBJ2-7; V gene: TRBV29-1; clone size: few; CDR3 protein: CSVRDRWYEQYF; CDR3 DNA: TGCAGCGTTCGGGACAGGTGGTACGAGCAGTACTTC
CDR3 length: 15; D gene: TRBD1; J gene: TRBJ1-1; V gene: TRBV27; clone size: -; CDR3 protein: CASSPKTGVNTEAFF; CDR3 DNA: TGTGCCAGCAGTCCTAAGACAGGGGTGAACACTGAAGCTTTCTTT
CDR3 length: 15; D gene: -; J gene: TRBJ2-3; V gene: TRBV28; clone size: -; CDR3 protein: CASSGSAETTDTQYF; CDR3 DNA: TGTGCCAGCAGTGGGAGTGCGGAGACCACAGATACGCAGTATTTT
CDR3 length: 17; D gene: TRBD2; J gene: TRBJ2-3; V gene: TRBV3-1/TRBV3-2; clone size: -; CDR3 protein: CASSPHFSGGGTDTQYF; CDR3 DNA: TGTGCCAGCAGCCCACACTTTAGCGGGGGGGGCACAGATACGCAGTATTTT
CDR3 length: 13; D gene: -; J gene: TRBJ1-3; V gene: TRBV18; clone size: -; CDR3 protein: CASSPRSGNTIYF; CDR3 DNA: TGTGCCAGCTCACCCCGCTCTGGAAACACCATATATTTT
CDR3 length: 14; D gene: TRBD1; J gene: TRBJ1-1; V gene: TRBV18; clone size: -; CDR3 protein: CASSPGGTGRIAFF; CDR3 DNA: TGTGCCAGCTCACCAGGGGGGACAGGACGTATAGCTTTCTTT